This T cell receptor (beta chain) was obtained from a study of control samples from healthy donors and cancer patients. Looked up from germline, CDR1 is LGHDT and CDR2 is YNNKEL (reference sequence). The J segment lost 6 bases and the V segment lost 1 base, leaving 18 bases of the junction unmatched. This CDR3 is 19 amino acids long. The assay was immunoSEQ multiplex PCR, and TCRdb's table has in-frame clones only and misses some. The data show about 130,000 clones, roughly 87% seen once. Source material: blood. The chain couples TRBV3-1 (or the pseudogene TRBV3-2) to TRBJ1-2, with TRBD1 matching over 9 bases. This receptor was identified in a man aged 18 to 29 in good health. The DNA for the CDR3 is TGTGCCAGCAGCCAAGTTCGGGACAGGGCCTCGGTACGTAGCGATGGCTACACCTTC. Translated, it gives CASSQVRDRASVRSDGYTF.